The T cell receptor beta chain described here comes from a study of cytomegalovirus exposure and HLA in healthy donors. Study results and limitations: In vitro experiments confirmed that three CMV-associated chains were specific for CMV antigens. Cytomegalovirus association was listed for roughly 160 TCR beta chains. Rare TCR sequences dominated, though some public TCRs recurred in many donors.

On this clone: What it binds is not known.

Germline assignment: CDR1 WSHSY and CDR2 SAAADI. The CDR3 runs to 15 residues. J gave up 1 base and V 4 bases, and 4 bases lay outside the gene matches. Here immunoSEQ multiplex PCR was the method, and the copy in TCRdb shows in-frame clones only, minus some. Of 150,000 to 200,000 clones in the sample, about four fifths were seen once. The donors were members of the approximately 130-subject validation cohort (separate from the approximately 670-subject first cohort). The V and J genes are TRBV10-2 and TRBJ1-1; TRBD1 matches at 9 bases. The sequence came from a man aged 18-30 years in good health and CMV-seropositive. Sequencing input: PBMCs. In DNA form, the CDR3 reads TGCGCCAGCAGTGTCCCGGACAGGGGGAACACTGAAGCTTTCTTT. Translating it yields CASSVPDRGNTEAFF.